This T cell receptor beta chain was sequenced during a study of cytomegalovirus exposure and HLA in healthy donors. Of note for this clone: The antigen is undetermined.

Study-wide results and limits: One later analysis reportedly identified an Asian-associated ancestry cluster that showed fewer N-insertions than the approximately 600-donor mean. In a later analysis, common viral pathogens appeared linked to several of the most significant clusters.

The PCR made use of 60 Vbeta and 13 Jbeta primers. The data were produced by immunoSEQ multiplex PCR, yet TCRdb's version contains in-frame clones alone and is incomplete. The table lists fewer than 150,000 clones, roughly four fifths of them singletons. The CDR3 extends over 16 amino acids. Germline values: CDR1 LGHNA, CDR2 YNFKEQ. Trimming at V came to 6 bases and at J to 4 bases, leaving 10 bases not matched to a gene. Sequenced sample: PBMCs. The chain combines TRBV4-2 with TRBJ2-1; 9 positions match TRBD1. The origin of this receptor is a human donor in good health. The DNA for the CDR3 is TGTGCCAGCAGTTACTCCGGGACAGGGATTTACAATGAGCAGTTCTTC. It specifies CASSYSGTGIYNEQFF.